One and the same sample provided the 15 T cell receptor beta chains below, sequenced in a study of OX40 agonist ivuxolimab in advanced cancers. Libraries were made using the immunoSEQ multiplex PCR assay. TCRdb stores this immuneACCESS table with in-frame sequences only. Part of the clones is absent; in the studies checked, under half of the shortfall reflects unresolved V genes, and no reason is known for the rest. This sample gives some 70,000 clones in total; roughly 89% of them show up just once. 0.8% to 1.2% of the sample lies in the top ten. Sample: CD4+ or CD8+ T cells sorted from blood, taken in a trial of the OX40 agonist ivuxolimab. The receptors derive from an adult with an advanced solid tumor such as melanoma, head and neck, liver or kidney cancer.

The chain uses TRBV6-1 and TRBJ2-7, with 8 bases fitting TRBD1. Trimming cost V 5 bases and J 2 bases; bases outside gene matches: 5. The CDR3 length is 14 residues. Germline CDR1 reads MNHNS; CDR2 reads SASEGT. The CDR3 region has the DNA TGTGCCAGCAGTCCGGGACAGGTTACCTACGAGCAGTACTTC. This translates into CASSPGQVTYEQYF.

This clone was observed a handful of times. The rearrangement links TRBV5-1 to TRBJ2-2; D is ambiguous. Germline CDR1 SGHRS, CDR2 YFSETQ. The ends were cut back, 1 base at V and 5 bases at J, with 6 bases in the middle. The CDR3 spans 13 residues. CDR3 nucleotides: TGCGCCAGCAGCTTGACCAGTACCGGGGAGCTGTTTTTT. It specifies CASSLTSTGELFF.

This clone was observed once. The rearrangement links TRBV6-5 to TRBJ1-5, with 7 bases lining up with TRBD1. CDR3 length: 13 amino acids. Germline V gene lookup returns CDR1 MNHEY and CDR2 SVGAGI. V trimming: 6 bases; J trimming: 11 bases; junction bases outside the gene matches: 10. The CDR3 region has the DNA TGTGCCAGCAGACCCTACTTAGGGGGCTCCCAGCATTTT. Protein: CASRPYLGGSQHF.

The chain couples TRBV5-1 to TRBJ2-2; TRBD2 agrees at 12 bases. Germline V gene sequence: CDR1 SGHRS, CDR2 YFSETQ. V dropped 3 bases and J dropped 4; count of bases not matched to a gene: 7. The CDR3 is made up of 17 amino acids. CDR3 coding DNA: TGCGCCAGCAGCTCTTCTAGCGGGGGGGCCAGCACCGGGGAGCTGTTTTTT. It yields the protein CASSSSSGGASTGELFF.

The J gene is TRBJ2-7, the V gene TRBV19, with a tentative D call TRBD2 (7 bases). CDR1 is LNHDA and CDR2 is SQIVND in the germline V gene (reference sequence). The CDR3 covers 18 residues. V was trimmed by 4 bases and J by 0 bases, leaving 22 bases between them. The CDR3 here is CASSRTAGGGGTSYEQYF. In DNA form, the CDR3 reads TGTGCCAGTAGTAGGACCGCCGGGGGCGGGGGTACCTCCTACGAGCAGTACTTC.

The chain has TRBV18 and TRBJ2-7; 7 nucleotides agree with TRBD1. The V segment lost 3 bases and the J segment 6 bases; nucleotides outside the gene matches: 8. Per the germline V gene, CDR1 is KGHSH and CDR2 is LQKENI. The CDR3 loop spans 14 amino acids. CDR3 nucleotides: TGTGCCAGCTCACCTGCCCCAGGGGGTTCCGAGCAGTACTTC. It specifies CASSPAPGGSEQYF.

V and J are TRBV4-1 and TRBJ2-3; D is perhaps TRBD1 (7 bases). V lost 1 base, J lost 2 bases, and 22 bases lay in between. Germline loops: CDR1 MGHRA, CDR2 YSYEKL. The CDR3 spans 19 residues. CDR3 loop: CASSQATGRRASATDTQYF. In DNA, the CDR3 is TGCGCCAGCAGCCAAGCGACAGGGAGGAGAGCTAGCGCCACAGATACGCAGTATTTT.

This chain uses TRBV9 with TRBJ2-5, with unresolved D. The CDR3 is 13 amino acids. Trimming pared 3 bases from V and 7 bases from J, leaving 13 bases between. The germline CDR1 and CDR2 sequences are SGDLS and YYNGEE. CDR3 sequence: CASSGMASGTQYF. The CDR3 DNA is TGTGCCAGCAGCGGTATGGCGTCGGGGACCCAGTACTTC.

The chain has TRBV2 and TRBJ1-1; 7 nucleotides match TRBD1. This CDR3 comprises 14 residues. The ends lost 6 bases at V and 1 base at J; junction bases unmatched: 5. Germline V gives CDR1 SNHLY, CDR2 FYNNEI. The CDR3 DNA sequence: TGTGCCAGCAGCCCACAGGGGTGGAACACTGAAGCTTTCTTT. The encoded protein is CASSPQGWNTEAFF.

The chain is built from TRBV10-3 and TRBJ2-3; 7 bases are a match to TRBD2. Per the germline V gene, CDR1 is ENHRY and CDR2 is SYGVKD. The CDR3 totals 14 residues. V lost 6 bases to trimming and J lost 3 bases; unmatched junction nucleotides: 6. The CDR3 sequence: CAISPAGRTDTQYF. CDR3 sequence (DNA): TGTGCCATCAGCCCAGCGGGGAGGACAGATACGCAGTATTTT.

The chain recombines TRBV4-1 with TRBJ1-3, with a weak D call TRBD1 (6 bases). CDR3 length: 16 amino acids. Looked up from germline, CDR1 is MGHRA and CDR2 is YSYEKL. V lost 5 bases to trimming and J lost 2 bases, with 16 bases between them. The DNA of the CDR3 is TGCGCCAGCAGCGCGTACAGGGCATTAACTGGAAACACCATATATTTT. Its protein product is CASSAYRALTGNTIYF.

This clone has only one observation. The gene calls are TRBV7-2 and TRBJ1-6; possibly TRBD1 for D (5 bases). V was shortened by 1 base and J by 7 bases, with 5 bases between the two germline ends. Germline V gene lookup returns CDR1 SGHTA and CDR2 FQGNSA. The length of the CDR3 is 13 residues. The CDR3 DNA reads TGTGCCAGCAGCTTAGGGGGCAATTCACCCCTCCACTTT. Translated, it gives CASSLGGNSPLHF.

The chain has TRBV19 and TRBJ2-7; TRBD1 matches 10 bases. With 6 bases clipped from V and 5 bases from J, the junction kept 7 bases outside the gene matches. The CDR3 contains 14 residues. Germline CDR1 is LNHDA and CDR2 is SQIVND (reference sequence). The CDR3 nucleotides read TGTGCCAGTAGGACGGGACAGGGGTCCCACGAGCAGTACTTC. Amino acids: CASRTGQGSHEQYF.

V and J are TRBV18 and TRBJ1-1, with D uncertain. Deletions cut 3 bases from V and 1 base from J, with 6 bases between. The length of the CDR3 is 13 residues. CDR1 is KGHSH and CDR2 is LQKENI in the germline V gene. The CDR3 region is CASSPKGNTEAFF. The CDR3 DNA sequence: TGTGCCAGCTCACCCAAGGGGAACACTGAAGCTTTCTTT.

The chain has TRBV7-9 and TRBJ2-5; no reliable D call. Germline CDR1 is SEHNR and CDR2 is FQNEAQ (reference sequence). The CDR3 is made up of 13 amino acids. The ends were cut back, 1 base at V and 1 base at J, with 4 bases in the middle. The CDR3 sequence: CASSLGGQETQYF. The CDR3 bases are TGTGCCAGCAGCTTAGGAGGCCAAGAGACCCAGTACTTC.